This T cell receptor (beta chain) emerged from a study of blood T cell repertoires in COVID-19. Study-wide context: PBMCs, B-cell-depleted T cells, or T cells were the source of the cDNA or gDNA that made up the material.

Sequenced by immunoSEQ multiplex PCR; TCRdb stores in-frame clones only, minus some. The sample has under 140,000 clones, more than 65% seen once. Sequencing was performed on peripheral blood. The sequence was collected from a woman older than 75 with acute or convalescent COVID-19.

CDR3 bases: TGTGCCAGCAGTTCCGGACAGGGGTCGATTTACGAGCAGTACTTC. Encoded protein: CASSSGQGSIYEQYF. The chain links TRBV28 to TRBJ2-7; 9 positions agree with TRBD1. The CDR3 sequence is 15 residues long. The germline CDR1 and CDR2 sequences are MDHEN and SYDVKM. After removal of 4 bases from V and 4 bases from J, the junction contained 8 bases not matched to a gene.